The 11 T cell receptor beta chains below all came from one sample that was sequenced in a study of OX40 agonist ivuxolimab in advanced cancers. Libraries were prepared by immunoSEQ multiplex PCR; TCRdb keeps only in-frame clonotypes and omits some of them. The table lists under 90,000 clones, roughly 90% of them singletons. This material consisted of CD4+ or CD8+ T cells sorted from blood, taken in a trial of the OX40 agonist ivuxolimab. Source of these receptors: an adult with an advanced solid tumor such as melanoma, head and neck, liver or kidney cancer.

The chain employs TRBV15 and TRBJ2-5; D not resolved. The CDR3 contains 13 residues. V was trimmed by 0 bases and J by 4 bases, leaving 6 bases between them. Germline CDR1 LNHNV, CDR2 YYDKDF (reference sequence). The CDR3, as DNA: TGTGCCACCAGCAGAGAACTTGGAGAGACCCAGTACTTC. It encodes CATSRELGETQYF.

V and J are TRBV4-1 and TRBJ1-6; D is unclear. This CDR3 contains 13 residues. The germline V gene encodes CDR1 MGHRA and CDR2 YSYEKL. V was cut by 0 bases and J by 10 bases, with 7 bases left in between. CDR3: CASSQDLSSPLHF. The CDR3 DNA reads TGCGCCAGCAGCCAAGATCTGTCGTCACCCCTCCACTTT.

The V call is TRBV6-6, the J call TRBJ2-7, with TRBD1 matching over 9 bases. V gave up 2 bases and J gave up 8 bases; unmatched junction bases: 4. Germline V gives CDR1 MNHNY, CDR2 SVGAGI (reference sequence). The CDR3 runs to 13 residues. The CDR3 sequence: CASSYMDRGKQYF. Written as DNA, the CDR3 is TGTGCCAGCAGTTACATGGACAGGGGAAAGCAGTACTTC.

The CDR3 loop reads CASSLGTSGNPIYEQFF. CDR3 DNA: TGTGCCAGCAGCTTAGGGACTAGCGGGAACCCTATATATGAGCAGTTCTTC. The chain carries TRBV7-9 and TRBJ2-1; 12 bases fit TRBD2. The V segment lost 1 base and the J segment 8 bases; nucleotides outside the gene matches: 9. The CDR3 runs to 17 residues. From germline, CDR1 is SEHNR and CDR2 FQNEAQ (reference sequence).

CDR3 protein: CATSVSSRPSEQYF. The CDR3, as DNA: TGTGCCACCAGCGTGTCGAGCCGTCCCTCCGAGCAGTACTTC. The chain links TRBV15 to TRBJ2-7; D not certain. The V and J ends lost 5 bases and 6 bases respectively, with 17 bases between them. Germline CDR1 reads LNHNV; CDR2 reads YYDKDF (reference sequence). This CDR3 comprises 14 residues.

The V gene is TRBV5-1, the J gene TRBJ2-7; 9 nucleotides line up with TRBD1. Germline V lookup: CDR1 SGHRS, CDR2 YFSETQ. The CDR3 runs to 17 residues. V lost 3 bases, J lost 2 bases, and 12 bases stayed unmatched. The CDR3 coding sequence is TGCGCCAGCAGCTCGCAAGTGGGACAGGGAAAAACCTACGAGCAGTACTTC. It encodes CASSSQVGQGKTYEQYF.

This chain links TRBV10-3 with TRBJ2-5; 11 bases fit TRBD1. CDR1 is ENHRY and CDR2 is SYGVKD in the germline V gene. This CDR3 comprises 16 residues. The V gene end was trimmed by 5 bases and the J gene end by 1 base; junction bases not matched to a gene: 6. This CDR3 is CAISFSGTGGQETQYF. CDR3 bases: TGTGCCATCAGTTTCAGCGGGACAGGGGGCCAAGAGACCCAGTACTTC.

V gene TRBV7-9 combines with J gene TRBJ2-4; perhaps TRBD1 as D (6 bases). V shed 5 bases and J shed 15 bases, with 20 bases lying between them. The CDR3 spans 13 residues. Germline V CDR1 and CDR2: SEHNR, FQNEAQ (reference sequence). In DNA form, the CDR3 reads TGTGCCAGCAGCCAGCCCGTGACAGGTCTCATGTACTTC. It codes for CASSQPVTGLMYF.

The chain is built from TRBV5-1 and TRBJ1-2, with a tentative D call TRBD1 (5 bases). Germline V gene data show CDR1 as SGHRS and CDR2 as YFSETQ. Trimming removed 1 base from V and 6 bases from J, with 13 bases in between. This CDR3 spans 14 amino acids. CDR3 protein: CASSLRGSQDGYTF. The CDR3 coding sequence is TGCGCCAGCAGCTTGAGGGGAAGTCAGGATGGCTACACCTTC.

This chain uses TRBV19 with TRBJ1-5, with 7 bases identical to TRBD1. This CDR3 has 16 amino acids. Germline V gene lookup returns CDR1 LNHDA and CDR2 SQIVND (reference sequence). V lost 1 base and J lost 2; bases outside the gene matches: 5. This CDR3 is CASSIAHRGGNQPQHF. CDR3 in DNA: TGTGCCAGTAGTATAGCCCACAGGGGAGGCAATCAGCCCCAGCATTTT.

This chain links TRBV15 with TRBJ2-2, with TRBD2 matching over 9 bases. The germline V gene encodes CDR1 LNHNV and CDR2 YYDKDF (reference sequence). This CDR3 has 16 residues. The trim removed 6 bases at V and 2 bases at J, leaving 7 bases unmatched. This CDR3 reads CATSGGGRANTGELFF. The CDR3 coding sequence is TGTGCCACCAGTGGGGGCGGGAGGGCCAACACCGGGGAGCTGTTTTTT.